A single sample gave rise to the 21 T cell receptor beta chains below, sequenced in a study of immune evolution from preneoplasia to lung adenocarcinoma (dated by TCRdb to the early 2020s). The library came from the immunoSEQ multiplex PCR assay. The table comes from immuneACCESS by way of TCRdb, which keeps in-frame sequences with V and J called. Part of the clones is missing from these tables; in studies checked, under half for an unresolved V gene and the rest for unknown reasons. This sample lists about 12,000 clones; over 75% were detected once. Of the sample, over 3% falls within the top ten clones. Input material: FFPE tissue from an adenomatous hyperplasia lung lesion. The intended sense of this specimen's cell subset or site label: atypical adenomatous hyperplasia (AAH), lung preneoplasia. Receptors originate from a person aged 50-75 years with lung adenocarcinoma.

J is TRBJ1-3 and V is TRBV10-3; the match to TRBD1 covers 10 bases. Germline-derived CDR1 and CDR2 are ENHRY and SYGVKD. The CDR3 loop spans 17 amino acids. The trim removed 6 bases at V and 0 bases at J, leaving 8 bases unmatched. CDR3 residues: CAIRGQGLPFSGNTIYF. Here the CDR3 DNA reads TGTGCCATCAGGGGACAGGGGTTACCTTTCTCTGGAAACACCATATATTTT.

The V and J genes are TRBV28 and TRBJ2-7; D not certain. Per the germline V gene, CDR1 is MDHEN and CDR2 is SYDVKM. The CDR3 runs 14 residues. V lost 7 bases to trimming and J lost 0 bases, with 13 bases between them. This chain's CDR3 is CASTMTPDSYEQYF. The CDR3 bases are TGTGCCAGCACCATGACTCCGGACTCCTACGAGCAGTACTTC.

A single count supports this clone. The genes are TRBV29-1 and TRBJ2-3; D is undetermined. The CDR3 sequence is 12 residues long. Germline V CDR1 and CDR2: SQVTM, ANQGSEA. Trimming stripped 5 bases from V and 1 base from J, with 7 bases between. CDR3 DNA: TGCAGCGTTAACCCGGGCACAGATACGCAGTATTTT. Its translation: CSVNPGTDTQYF.

The chain links TRBV6-5 to TRBJ1-1, with D unresolved. The length of the CDR3 is 13 residues. V dropped 5 bases and J dropped 6 bases, with 13 bases sitting between them. Germline V gives CDR1 MNHEY, CDR2 SVGAGI. As DNA, the CDR3 is TGTGCCAGCAGTCGGAAGCGGGAGTCTGAAGCTTTCTTT. It is translated as CASSRKRESEAFF.

The chain couples TRBV11-3 to TRBJ2-5; tentative D call: TRBD2 (6 bases). Trimming stripped 5 bases from V and 1 base from J, with 14 bases between. Looked up from germline, CDR1 is SGHNT and CDR2 is YENEEA. This CDR3 spans 15 amino acids. The CDR3 DNA sequence: TGTGCCAGCAGCCGCAGGAGGGAGTCCCAAGAGACCCAGTACTTC. Translated, it gives CASSRRRESQETQYF. Based on the CDR3 plus reference TRBV11-3 and TRBJ2-5, the full variable domain is EAGVVQSPRYKIIEKKQPVAFWCNPISGHNTLYWYLQNLGQGPELLIRYENEEAVDDSQLPKDRFSAERLKGVDSTLKIQPAELGDSAVYLCASSRRRESQETQYFGPGTRLLVL.

There are a few counts of this clone. This sequence joins TRBV5-1 and TRBJ2-5; TRBD2 aligns across 10 bases. V shed 4 bases, J shed 2 bases, and the junction held 5 bases outside the gene matches. This CDR3 spans 15 amino acids. Looked up from germline, CDR1 is SGHRS and CDR2 is YFSETQ. The DNA for the CDR3 is TGCGCCAGCAGCCCCAGGACTAGCGGACAAGAGACCCAGTACTTC. This encodes CASSPRTSGQETQYF.

V usage is TRBV5-1 and J usage is TRBJ2-3, with TRBD2 as a possible D gene (5 bases). Germline lookup yields CDR1 SGHRS and CDR2 YFSETQ. There are 15 residues in the CDR3. The ends were cut back, 2 bases at V and 5 bases at J, with 15 bases in the middle. CDR3 region: CASSFSGKVGDTQYF. The CDR3 nucleotides are TGCGCCAGCAGCTTTTCCGGGAAGGTGGGAGATACGCAGTATTTT.

This rearrangement joins TRBV9 to TRBJ2-1, with TRBD2 as a possible D gene (5 bases). CDR1 is SGDLS, CDR2 YYNGEE, per germline. The CDR3 spans 14 residues. V was pared by 0 bases and J by 3 bases, with 7 bases between. DNA for the CDR3: TGTGCCAGCAGCGTAGATAGCGTCTACAATGAGCAGTTCTTC. This gives the protein CASSVDSVYNEQFF.

V and J are TRBV19 and TRBJ1-2, with D hard to call. The germline V and J ends were trimmed by 11 bases and 8 bases, with 9 bases remaining between them. CDR1 is LNHDA and CDR2 is SQIVND in the germline V gene (reference sequence). The CDR3 extends over 9 amino acids. CDR3 loop: CALDWGYTF. CDR3 coding DNA: TGTGCCCTTGACTGGGGCTACACCTTC.

As for this clone: One junction end disagrees with the germline gene, perhaps due to a read error. The CDR3 DNA follows: TGTGCCAGCAGTCTTCCCTCCGGACTAGCGCACCTTTTC. It encodes CASSLPSGLAHLF. The J gene is TRBJ2-7, the V gene TRBV6-6; 9 bases agree with TRBD2. There are 13 residues in the CDR3. The germline gives CDR1 MNHNY, CDR2 SVGAGI (reference sequence).

The chain has TRBV20-1 and TRBJ1-2; D is undetermined. This CDR3 contains 9 residues. V lost 7 bases to trimming and J lost 2 bases, with 2 bases between them. From germline, CDR1 is DFQATT and CDR2 SNEGSKA (reference sequence). CDR3 amino acids: CSGNYGYTF. Here the CDR3 DNA reads TGCAGTGGGAACTATGGCTACACCTTC.

CDR3 DNA sequence: TGTGCCAGCAGCTTCGGGGCAGTCAATCAGCCCCAGCATTTT. Residues: CASSFGAVNQPQHF. V and J are TRBV5-8 and TRBJ1-5, with TRBD1 as a possible D gene (5 bases). Germline-derived CDR1 and CDR2 are SGHTS and YDEGEE. V lost 2 bases and J lost 3, with 9 bases in between. This CDR3 has 14 residues.

The chain is built from TRBV4-2 and TRBJ1-1; 7 nucleotides align to TRBD1. CDR1 LGHNA and CDR2 YNFKEQ come from the germline V gene. The CDR3 is 16 residues long. V dropped 4 bases and J dropped 5; count of bases not matched to a gene: 13. The CDR3 reads CASSPAGGAGKTEAFF. The DNA for the CDR3 is TGTGCCAGCAGCCCTGCAGGGGGGGCCGGGAAAACTGAAGCTTTCTTT.

The genes are TRBV20-1 and TRBJ2-5; D gene ambiguous. Germline V gene sequence: CDR1 DFQATT, CDR2 SNEGSKA (reference sequence). This CDR3 is 11 amino acids long. Trimming took 8 bases from V and 5 from J, leaving 12 bases between them. The CDR3 DNA reads as TGCAGTCCCTCCTTTGGGGAGACCCAGTACTTC. Amino acid sequence: CSPSFGETQYF.

The chain uses TRBV29-1 and TRBJ2-2, with TRBD2 identical over 14 bases. The germline V gene has CDR1 SQVTM and CDR2 ANQGSEA. This CDR3 contains 18 residues. The ends lost 6 bases at V and 1 base at J; junction bases unmatched: 10. This CDR3 reads CSVGGTSGSKGNTGELFF. CDR3 nucleotides: TGCAGCGTGGGAGGGACTAGCGGGAGTAAGGGGAACACCGGGGAGCTGTTTTTT.

The V and J genes are TRBV9 and TRBJ2-7, with TRBD2 identical over 8 bases. Germline CDR1 and CDR2: SGDLS and YYNGEE. The CDR3 consists of 12 residues. Trimming took 7 bases from V and 4 from J; bases not matched to a gene: 4. The CDR3 loop is CASSPSGYEQYF. Here the CDR3 DNA reads TGTGCCAGCTCCCCTAGCGGGTACGAGCAGTACTTC.

The V call is TRBV30, the J call TRBJ1-2; D not certain. Trimming took 5 bases from V and 8 from J, leaving 18 bases between them. CDR3 size: 13 residues. In germline, CDR1 is GTSNPN, CDR2 SVGIG (reference sequence). CDR3 amino acids: CAWSPDGSRGYTF. CDR3 sequence (DNA): TGTGCCTGGTCCCCCGACGGTAGCCGGGGCTACACCTTC.

V and J are TRBV10-3 and TRBJ1-1; D might be TRBD1 (5 bases). V lost 1 base, J lost 4 bases, and 10 bases lay in between. The CDR3 length is 14 residues. From germline, CDR1 is ENHRY and CDR2 SYGVKD. CDR3 loop: CAISEWQGGTEAFF. In DNA form, the CDR3 reads TGTGCCATCAGTGAGTGGCAGGGAGGCACTGAAGCTTTCTTT.

The chain couples TRBV20-1 to TRBJ1-1; D ambiguous. Germline CDR1 is DFQATT and CDR2 is SNEGSKA (reference sequence). The CDR3 runs to 9 residues. The ends were cut back, 8 bases at V and 12 bases at J, with 13 bases in the middle. CDR3 in amino acids: CSRTPRTFF. The CDR3 DNA is TGCAGTCGGACGCCCCGGACTTTCTTT.

This clone was observed a few times. The CDR3 DNA reads as TGTGCCAGCAGTTTATCGGGCAGGGATTATGAGCAGTTCTTC. The encoded protein is CASSLSGRDYEQFF. The chain combines TRBV28 with TRBJ2-1, with D maybe TRBD1 (5 bases). CDR3 size: 14 residues. Trimming took 1 base from V and 8 from J, leaving 12 bases between them. Germline values: CDR1 MDHEN, CDR2 SYDVKM.

The rearrangement uses TRBV10-2 and TRBJ1-1; the match to TRBD1 covers 9 bases. Germline CDR1 reads WSHSY; CDR2 reads SAAADI. There are 16 residues in the CDR3. Germline trimming cut 0 bases from V and 7 bases from J; bases unmatched to any gene: 9. CDR3 DNA sequence: TGCGCCAGCAGTGAGTCGAAGGGACAGGGCTTCGGTGAAGCTTTCTTT. Translated, it gives CASSESKGQGFGEAFF.